This entry lists 29 T cell receptor beta chains sequenced from one sample in a study of shared clonotypes between healthy human individuals. It was CD45RO-negative cells, positively selected for CCR7, that made up naive CD8 cells, with terminally differentiated effector memory CD45RA+ cells excluded. Only in-frame clones appear in the TCRdb table, and some are missing; sequencing was by immunoSEQ multiplex PCR. The repertoire holds about 2.2 million clones, with 90% to 95% as singletons. The specimen was naive CD8+ T cells from PBMCs. These receptors came from a young man in good health. Some clones in this sample may be carry-over from other donors' samples.

The V gene is TRBV18, the J gene TRBJ1-2; tentative D call: TRBD1 (5 bases). Germline V gene data show CDR1 as KGHSH and CDR2 as LQKENI. The CDR3 loop spans 16 amino acids. Trimming shortened V by 4 bases and J by 3 bases, and 18 bases separated the two germline ends. CDR3 amino acids: CASSLYPMTDYYGYTF. CDR3 bases: TGTGCCAGCTCACTTTACCCTATGACAGACTACTATGGCTACACCTTC.

Comment on this clone: The sample carries other DNA sequences with the same CDR3. This chain joins TRBV27 and TRBJ2-7; D is uncertain. Germline lookup yields CDR1 MNHEY and CDR2 SMNVEV (reference sequence). Trimming removed 3 bases at V and 5 bases at J, with 8 bases between. This CDR3 is 12 amino acids long. The CDR3 here is CASSFLGNEQYF. CDR3 nucleotide sequence: TGTGCCAGCAGTTTCCTGGGTAACGAGCAGTACTTC.

A few counts support this clone. V gene TRBV9 combines with J gene TRBJ2-1; D is possibly TRBD2 (6 bases). The CDR3 extends over 17 amino acids. The germline gives CDR1 SGDLS, CDR2 YYNGEE. Trimming shortened V by 1 base and J by 4 bases, and 18 bases separated the two germline ends. The chain's CDR3 is CASSVSSLGGEYNEQFF. The CDR3 region has the DNA TGTGCCAGCAGCGTATCTTCCCTCGGGGGAGAGTACAATGAGCAGTTCTTC.

The chain is built from TRBV27 and TRBJ2-3; 8 nucleotides match TRBD1. V gave up 6 bases and J gave up 2 bases; unmatched junction bases: 4. Germline lookup yields CDR1 MNHEY and CDR2 SMNVEV (reference sequence). The CDR3 has 14 residues. Here the CDR3 DNA reads TGTGCCAGCAGGGGGACAGGATACACAGATACGCAGTATTTT. Encoded protein: CASRGTGYTDTQYF.

This chain connects TRBV29-1 to TRBJ2-1; 9 bases align to TRBD2. The CDR3 is made up of 15 amino acids. The germline CDR1 and CDR2 sequences are SQVTM and ANQGSEA. Trimming removed 3 bases from V and 4 bases from J; junction bases left unmatched: 7. Here the CDR3 reads CSVERTLAGYNEQFF. The CDR3 bases are TGCAGCGTTGAGCGGACTCTAGCGGGGTACAATGAGCAGTTCTTC.

The chain is built from TRBV29-1 and TRBJ1-2; D uncertain. Germline assignment: CDR1 SQVTM and CDR2 ANQGSEA. The CDR3 loop spans 12 amino acids. Trimming cost V 5 bases and J 7 bases, with 14 bases left between them. The chain's CDR3 is CSVKVQNGGYTF. Written as DNA, the CDR3 is TGCAGCGTTAAAGTCCAAAACGGTGGCTACACCTTC.

The CDR3 here is CASRTPGQGYLQPQHF. DNA of the CDR3: TGTGCCAGCAGGACACCGGGACAGGGGTATCTTCAGCCCCAGCATTTT. The rearrangement joins TRBV28 to TRBJ1-5; 10 bases map to TRBD1. Trimming at V came to 6 bases and at J to 6 bases, leaving 11 bases not matched to a gene. The germline V gene has CDR1 MDHEN and CDR2 SYDVKM. This CDR3 comprises 16 residues.

In its sample, this clone was seen once. This rearrangement joins TRBV2 to TRBJ2-1; maybe TRBD1 (6 bases). The CDR3 has 15 amino acids. The V gene lost 5 bases and the J gene lost 4 bases, with 15 bases spanning the gap. The V gene's germline CDR1 is SNHLY and CDR2 FYNNEI. The CDR3 nucleotides read TGTGCCAGCAGTTTTGGACAGTCCCCATACAATGAGCAGTTCTTC. Protein sequence: CASSFGQSPYNEQFF.

The rearrangement joins TRBV28 to TRBJ1-5; D unresolved. This CDR3 is 14 amino acids long. Germline V lookup: CDR1 MDHEN, CDR2 SYDVKM. The ends were cut back, 5 bases at V and 0 bases at J, with 8 bases in the middle. In DNA form, the CDR3 reads TGTGCCAGCAGTCCCCACTATAGCAATCAGCCCCAGCATTTT. The encoded protein is CASSPHYSNQPQHF.

The chain carries TRBV27 and TRBJ1-1; a weak D match, TRBD1 (6 bases). Germline V gene lookup returns CDR1 MNHEY and CDR2 SMNVEV (reference sequence). V shed 8 bases and J shed 1 base, with 20 bases lying between them. The CDR3 contains 16 residues. CDR3 amino acids: CASASLSGATNTEAFF. The DNA of the CDR3 is TGTGCCAGCGCCTCATTGTCAGGGGCGACGAACACTGAAGCTTTCTTT.

This clone has only one observation. The chain recombines TRBV4-1 with TRBJ1-2; tentative D call: TRBD1 (6 bases). CDR1 MGHRA and CDR2 YSYEKL come from the germline V gene. V lost 2 bases and J lost 1, with 14 bases in between. The CDR3 runs 16 residues. The CDR3 DNA reads as TGCGCCAGCAGCCAACTCCGGGACAACCTTAACTATGGCTACACCTTC. Translating it yields CASSQLRDNLNYGYTF.

The gene calls are TRBV29-1 and TRBJ1-4; a weak D match, TRBD1 (6 bases). Germline-derived CDR1 and CDR2 are SQVTM and ANQGSEA. The V gene lost 0 bases and the J gene lost 8 bases, with 13 bases spanning the gap. This CDR3 has 14 residues. CDR3 residues: CSVEESRTGEKLFF. The CDR3 nucleotides are TGCAGCGTTGAAGAATCACGAACAGGGGAAAAACTGTTTTTT.

The rearrangement uses TRBV19 and TRBJ2-1; 12 bases agree with TRBD2. The CDR3 totals 14 residues. Germline V gene sequence: CDR1 LNHDA, CDR2 SQIVND (reference sequence). V trimming: 5 bases; J trimming: 9 bases; junction bases outside the gene matches: 5. DNA for the CDR3: TGTGCCAGTAGTGCTAGCGGGAGGGCCACTGAGCAGTTCTTC. This gives the protein CASSASGRATEQFF.

The gene calls are TRBV19 and TRBJ2-1; D is tentatively TRBD1 or TRBD2 (5 bases each). Between the trimmed V and J ends, which lost 0 bases and 4 bases, there was a span of 16 bases. Germline CDR1 is LNHDA and CDR2 is SQIVND (reference sequence). The CDR3 sequence is 17 residues long. CDR3 sequence (DNA): TGTGCCAGTAGTATAGACCCCGGGTGGGGGATGTACAATGAGCAGTTCTTC. Translation gives CASSIDPGWGMYNEQFF.

CDR3 amino acids: CAIREGGRNTEAFF. The CDR3 bases are TGTGCCATCAGGGAAGGGGGCCGGAACACTGAAGCTTTCTTT. The chain carries TRBV10-3 and TRBJ1-1; 7 bases align to TRBD1. Looked up from germline, CDR1 is ENHRY and CDR2 is SYGVKD. Losses at the gene ends were 6 bases for V and 1 base for J; bases not matched to a gene: 5. The CDR3 extends over 14 amino acids.

For this clone: The sample contains more than one DNA sequence encoding this CDR3. The chain combines TRBV11-2 with TRBJ2-7; weak D call: TRBD2 (6 bases). Germline values: CDR1 SGHAT, CDR2 FQNNGV. The CDR3 is 15 residues long. The V gene lost 1 base and the J gene lost 1 base, with 11 bases spanning the gap. The CDR3 nucleotides are TGTGCCAGCAGCTTAGTTGGGGGACTGTCCTACGAGCAGTACTTC. Protein: CASSLVGGLSYEQYF.

This clone is a singleton in its sample. This chain uses TRBV13 with TRBJ2-5; 16 bases line up with TRBD2. Germline trimming cut 5 bases from V and 4 bases from J; bases unmatched to any gene: 7. This CDR3 has 17 amino acids. CDR1 and CDR2 from the germline V gene are PRHDT and FYEKMQ (reference sequence). Here the CDR3 DNA reads TGTGCCAGCAGCCCGGGACTAGCGGGAGGGTTCCGAGAGACCCAGTACTTC. Residues: CASSPGLAGGFRETQYF.

V and J are TRBV9 and TRBJ2-5; 7 bases agree with TRBD1. The germline V gene has CDR1 SGDLS and CDR2 YYNGEE. The CDR3 has 15 amino acids. The V gene end was trimmed by 3 bases and the J gene end by 5 bases; junction bases not matched to a gene: 10. This chain's CDR3 is CASSERQGAGETQYF. The CDR3 DNA reads as TGTGCCAGCAGCGAGCGACAGGGCGCGGGTGAGACCCAGTACTTC. The whole variable domain, filled in from reference TRBV9 and TRBJ2-5, reads DSGVTQTPKHLITATGQRVTLRCSPRSGDLSVYWYQQSLDQGLQFLIQYYNGEERAKGNILERFSAQQFPDLHSELNLSSLELGDSALYFCASSERQGAGETQYFGPGTRLLVL.

The V gene is TRBV9, the J gene TRBJ2-2, with TRBD2 as a possible D gene (5 bases). The CDR3 contains 17 residues. CDR1 is SGDLS and CDR2 is YYNGEE in the germline V gene. Trimming cost V 1 base and J 0 bases, with 13 bases left between them. CDR3 loop: CASSVMVAPSNTGELFF. CDR3 sequence (DNA): TGTGCCAGCAGCGTAATGGTAGCGCCCTCGAACACCGGGGAGCTGTTTTTT.

The J gene is TRBJ2-7, the V gene TRBV28, with D possibly matching TRBD2 (6 bases). CDR1 is MDHEN, CDR2 SYDVKM, per germline. The CDR3 runs 14 residues. Between the trimmed V and J ends, which lost 5 bases and 2 bases, there was a span of 13 bases. This chain's CDR3 is CASSPPGLAYEQYF. The CDR3 DNA follows: TGTGCCAGCAGTCCTCCGGGACTCGCCTACGAGCAGTACTTC.

The genes are TRBV7-2 and TRBJ2-2, with D possibly called TRBD1 or TRBD2 (5 bases each). Germline V gene sequence: CDR1 SGHTA, CDR2 FQGNSA. The CDR3 spans 16 residues. V lost 6 bases and J lost 5, with 19 bases in between. As DNA, the CDR3 is TGTGCCAGCAGTCTTTCCACAGGAGGTATAACCGGGGAGCTGTTTTTT. Translated, it gives CASSLSTGGITGELFF.

The rearrangement links TRBV27 to TRBJ2-7; D possibly matches TRBD1 or TRBD2 (6 bases each). This CDR3 comprises 15 residues. Trimming took off 4 bases at V and 5 bases at J, with 18 bases between the two ends. CDR1 is MNHEY and CDR2 is SMNVEV in the germline V gene (reference sequence). Here the CDR3 reads CASSSPGGGEDEQYF. As DNA, the CDR3 is TGTGCCAGCAGTTCCCCCGGGGGCGGAGAGGACGAGCAGTACTTC.

The chain uses TRBV28 and TRBJ2-2; D perhaps matches TRBD1 (5 bases). Germline CDR1 is MDHEN and CDR2 is SYDVKM. V lost 2 bases and J lost 0, with 10 bases in between. This CDR3 is built from 16 residues. CDR3 sequence reads: CASSLETDTNTGELFF. CDR3 bases: TGTGCCAGCAGTTTAGAGACGGACACGAACACCGGGGAGCTGTTTTTT.

This sequence joins TRBV27 and TRBJ1-1; D unclear. The ends were cut back, 5 bases at V and 2 bases at J, with 3 bases in the middle. Germline V gene lookup returns CDR1 MNHEY and CDR2 SMNVEV (reference sequence). This CDR3 has 11 amino acids. DNA for the CDR3: TGTGCCAGCAGTGGTAACACTGAAGCTTTCTTT. This encodes CASSGNTEAFF.

The chain carries TRBV29-1 and TRBJ1-2; perhaps TRBD1 as D (6 bases). This CDR3 contains 15 residues. Germline CDR1 is SQVTM and CDR2 is ANQGSEA. V dropped 6 bases and J dropped 0 bases, with 17 bases sitting between them. This CDR3 is CSVRLQDSSNYGYTF. In DNA, the CDR3 is TGCAGCGTCAGATTACAGGACAGTTCTAACTATGGCTACACCTTC.

The chain employs TRBV27 and TRBJ2-3, with 8 bases that match TRBD2. V was clipped by 3 bases and J by 7 bases; unmatched bases: 12. From germline, CDR1 is MNHEY and CDR2 SMNVEV (reference sequence). The CDR3 totals 16 residues. The CDR3 nucleotides are TGTGCCAGCAGTTTTGCGGCGGGAGGCCGGGGGAATACGCAGTATTTT. This codes for CASSFAAGGRGNTQYF.

The V gene is TRBV7-9, the J gene TRBJ2-7, with unresolved D. CDR3 length equals 14 residues. Per germline, CDR1 SEHNR and CDR2 FQNEAQ (reference sequence). Trimming pared 4 bases from V and 0 bases from J, leaving 10 bases between. CDR3 DNA sequence: TGTGCCAGCAGCTACATTACGAGCTCCTACGAGCAGTACTTC. This codes for CASSYITSSYEQYF.

This clone has a single count. J is TRBJ1-4 and V is TRBV7-6; no reliable D call. Germline CDR1 SGHVS, CDR2 FNYEAQ. With 5 bases removed from V and 4 bases from J, the gap between germline ends came to 11 bases. The CDR3 totals 14 residues. The CDR3 nucleotides are TGTGCCAGCAGCCCCAAAGGGAATAATGAAAAACTGTTTTTT. Translating gives CASSPKGNNEKLFF.

This clone was picked up a small number of times. The same CDR3 arises from other DNA sequences in this sample as well. V gene TRBV27 combines with J gene TRBJ2-2; D gene ambiguous. Germline V gives CDR1 MNHEY, CDR2 SMNVEV (reference sequence). V lost 3 bases and J lost 2, with 4 bases in between. The CDR3 covers 13 residues. The CDR3 DNA is TGTGCCAGCAGTTTGGGTAACACCGGGGAGCTGTTTTTT. Translated: CASSLGNTGELFF.